This is a list of T cell receptor beta chains from one sample in a study of T cells in Graves' hyperthyroidism and ophthalmopathy. TCRdb called the multiplex PCR reads again in MiXCR, with one record for every CDR3 protein. The sample lists hundreds of thousands of distinct CDR3 sequences; around a quarter were seen once. Sequencing was carried out using blood. Receptors were obtained from a man over 45 with Graves' hyperthyroidism. Each CDR3 is given with its conserved first and last residue. The D gene is left open where the match is weak. Not every row has a clone size; where given, it reads once, few, many or a size class.

J gene	V gene	clone size	D gene	CDR3 protein	CDR3 DNA
TRBJ1-5	TRBV12-3/TRBV12-4	few	NA	CASSLGAGRGSGQPQHF	TGTGCCAGCAGTTTGGGGGCGGGCAGGGGTTCGGGGCAGCCCCAGCATTTT
TRBJ2-1	TRBV3-1	NA	NA	CASSQKGGAYNEQFF	TGTGCCAGCAGCCAAAAGGGGGGGGCTTACAATGAGCAGTTCTTC
TRBJ2-4	TRBV12-3/TRBV12-4	NA	TRBD2	CASSLGAGEGNIQYF	TGTGCCAGCAGTTTAGGAGCGGGAGAGGGAAACATTCAGTACTTC
TRBJ1-2	TRBV3-1	many	NA	CASSQVSRNYGYTF	TGTGCCAGCAGCCAAGTTTCCAGGAACTATGGCTACACCTTC
TRBJ2-7	TRBV14	NA	TRBD2	CASSQDGGGPYEQYF	TGTGCCAGCAGCCAAGATGGGGGGGGACCCTACGAGCAGTACTTC
TRBJ2-3	TRBV29-1	many	NA	CSVEDGTDTQYF	TGCAGCGTTGAAGATGGAACAGATACGCAGTATTTT
TRBJ2-7	TRBV27	few	NA	CASSSLGLDKGFEQYF	TGTGCCAGCAGTTCCCTGGGGCTAGATAAGGGATTCGAGCAGTACTTC
TRBJ2-3	TRBV19	few	NA	CASSHAGGAQYF	TGTGCCAGTAGTCATGCCGGGGGAGCGCAGTATTTT
TRBJ2-1	TRBV20-1	many	TRBD2	CSASGAAGGGKEQFF	TGCAGTGCTAGCGGGGCAGCGGGAGGGGGTAAAGAGCAGTTCTTC
TRBJ2-5	TRBV9	few	NA	CASSPSQGYQETQYF	TGTGCCAGCAGCCCCTCCCAGGGGTACCAAGAGACCCAGTACTTC
TRBJ2-2	TRBV6-1	few	NA	CASGRQSWGGGTGELFF	TGTGCCAGCGGTAGACAGTCTTGGGGAGGAGGGACCGGGGAGCTGTTTTTT